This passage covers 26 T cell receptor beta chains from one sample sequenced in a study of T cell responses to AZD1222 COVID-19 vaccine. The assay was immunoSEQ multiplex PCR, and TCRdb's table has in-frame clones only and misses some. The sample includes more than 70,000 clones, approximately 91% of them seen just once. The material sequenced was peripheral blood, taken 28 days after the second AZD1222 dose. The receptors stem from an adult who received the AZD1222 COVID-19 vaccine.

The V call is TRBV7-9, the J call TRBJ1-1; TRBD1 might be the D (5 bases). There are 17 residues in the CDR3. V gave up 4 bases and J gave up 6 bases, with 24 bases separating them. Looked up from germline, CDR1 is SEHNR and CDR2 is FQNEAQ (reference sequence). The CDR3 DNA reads TGTGCCAGCAGCTCAACGAGGGGTTCGGCTCAAAAGGCTGAAGCTTTCTTT. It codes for CASSSTRGSAQKAEAFF.

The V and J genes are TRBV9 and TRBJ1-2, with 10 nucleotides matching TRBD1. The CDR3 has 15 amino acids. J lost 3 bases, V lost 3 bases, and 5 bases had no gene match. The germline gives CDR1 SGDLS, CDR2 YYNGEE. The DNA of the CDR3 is TGTGCCAGCAGCGCCGGGACAGGGGAGGACTATGGCTACACCTTC. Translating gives CASSAGTGEDYGYTF.

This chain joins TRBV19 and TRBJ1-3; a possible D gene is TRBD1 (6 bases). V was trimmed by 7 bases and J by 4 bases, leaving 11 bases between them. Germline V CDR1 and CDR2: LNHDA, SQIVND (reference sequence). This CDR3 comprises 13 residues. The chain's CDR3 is CASNTGIGNTIYF. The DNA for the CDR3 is TGTGCCAGTAATACAGGGATCGGAAACACCATATATTTT.

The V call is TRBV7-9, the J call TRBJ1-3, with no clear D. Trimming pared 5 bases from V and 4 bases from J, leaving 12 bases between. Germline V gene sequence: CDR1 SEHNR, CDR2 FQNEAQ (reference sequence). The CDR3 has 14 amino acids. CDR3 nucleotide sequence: TGTGCCAGCAGCCTCACGGACGGAGGAAACACCATATATTTT. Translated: CASSLTDGGNTIYF.

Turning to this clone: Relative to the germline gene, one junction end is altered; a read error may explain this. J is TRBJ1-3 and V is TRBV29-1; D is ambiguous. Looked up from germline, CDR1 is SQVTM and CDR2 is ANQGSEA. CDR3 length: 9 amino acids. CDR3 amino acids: CSVEEWPRF. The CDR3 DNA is TGCAGCGTTGAAGAATGGCCCCGGTTT.

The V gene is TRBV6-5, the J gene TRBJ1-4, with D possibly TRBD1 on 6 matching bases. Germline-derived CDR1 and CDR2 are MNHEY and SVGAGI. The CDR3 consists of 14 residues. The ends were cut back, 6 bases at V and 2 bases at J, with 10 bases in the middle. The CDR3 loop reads CASSDRFTNEKLFF. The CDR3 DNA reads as TGTGCCAGCAGCGACAGGTTTACTAATGAAAAACTGTTTTTT.

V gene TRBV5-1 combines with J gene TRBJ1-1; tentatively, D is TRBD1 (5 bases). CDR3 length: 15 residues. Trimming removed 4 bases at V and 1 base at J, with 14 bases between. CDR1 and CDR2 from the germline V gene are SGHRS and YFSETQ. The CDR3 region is CASSNNRLQNTEAFF. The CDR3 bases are TGCGCCAGCAGCAATAACAGGCTCCAGAACACTGAAGCTTTCTTT.

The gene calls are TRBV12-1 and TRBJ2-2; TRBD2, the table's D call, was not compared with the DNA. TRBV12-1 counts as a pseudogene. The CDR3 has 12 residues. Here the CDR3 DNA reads TGTGCCAGCACTCACGGAGGGGGGGAGCTGTTTTTT. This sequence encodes CASTHGGGELFF.

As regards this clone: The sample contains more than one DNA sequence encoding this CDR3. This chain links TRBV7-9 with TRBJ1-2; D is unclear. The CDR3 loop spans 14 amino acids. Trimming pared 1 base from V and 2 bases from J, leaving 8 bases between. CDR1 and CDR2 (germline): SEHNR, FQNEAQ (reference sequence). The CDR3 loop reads CASSLVAVNYGYTF. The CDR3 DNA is TGTGCCAGCAGCTTAGTGGCAGTGAACTATGGCTACACCTTC.

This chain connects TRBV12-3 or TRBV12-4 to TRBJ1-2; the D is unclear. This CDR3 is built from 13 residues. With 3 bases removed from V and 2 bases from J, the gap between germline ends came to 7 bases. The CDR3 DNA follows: TGTGCCAGCAGTTTGGAGATGAACTATGGCTACACCTTC. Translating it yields CASSLEMNYGYTF.

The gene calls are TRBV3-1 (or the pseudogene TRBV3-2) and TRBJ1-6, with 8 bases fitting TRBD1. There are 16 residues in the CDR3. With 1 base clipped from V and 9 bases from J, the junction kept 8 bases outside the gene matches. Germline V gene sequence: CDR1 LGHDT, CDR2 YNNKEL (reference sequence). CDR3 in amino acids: CASSQGFTGGRSPLHF. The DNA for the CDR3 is TGTGCCAGCAGCCAAGGGTTCACAGGGGGTCGTTCACCCCTCCACTTT.

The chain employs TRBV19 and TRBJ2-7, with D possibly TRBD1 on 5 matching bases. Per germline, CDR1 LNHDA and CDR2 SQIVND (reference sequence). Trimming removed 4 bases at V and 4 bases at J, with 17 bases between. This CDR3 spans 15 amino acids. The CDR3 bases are TGTGCCAGTAGTAAACCCCAGGGATCCGTGTACGAGCAGTACTTC. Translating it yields CASSKPQGSVYEQYF.

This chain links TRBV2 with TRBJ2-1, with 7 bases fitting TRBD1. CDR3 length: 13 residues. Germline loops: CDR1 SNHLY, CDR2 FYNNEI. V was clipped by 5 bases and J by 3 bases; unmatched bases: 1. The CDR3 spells CASSRQGYNEQFF. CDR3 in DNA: TGTGCCAGCAGTAGACAGGGCTACAATGAGCAGTTCTTC.

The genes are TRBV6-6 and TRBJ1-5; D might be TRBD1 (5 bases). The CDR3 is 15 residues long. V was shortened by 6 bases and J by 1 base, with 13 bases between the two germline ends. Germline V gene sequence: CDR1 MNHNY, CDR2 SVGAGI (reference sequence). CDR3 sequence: CASREAGQSNQPQHF. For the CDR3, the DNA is TGTGCCAGCAGAGAGGCGGGGCAGAGCAATCAGCCCCAGCATTTT.

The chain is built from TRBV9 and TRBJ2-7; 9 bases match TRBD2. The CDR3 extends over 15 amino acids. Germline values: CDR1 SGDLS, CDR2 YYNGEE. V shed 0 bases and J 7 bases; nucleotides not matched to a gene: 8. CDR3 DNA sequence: TGTGCCAGCAGCGTAGGTGGGACTAGCCGTTGGGAGCAGTACTTC. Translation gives CASSVGGTSRWEQYF.

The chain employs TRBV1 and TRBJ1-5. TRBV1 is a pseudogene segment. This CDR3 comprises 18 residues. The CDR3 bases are TGCACCAGCAGCCAAGATCTGCGGGGGATGAAGAGCAATCAGCCCCAGCATTTT. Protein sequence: CTSSQDLRGMKSNQPQHF.

CDR3 protein: CASSERRDSGGYTF. The CDR3 DNA reads TGTGCCAGCAGTGAACGGAGGGACAGCGGTGGCTACACCTTC. This sequence joins TRBV25-1 and TRBJ1-2; 7 bases line up with TRBD1. Germline values: CDR1 MGHDK, CDR2 SYGVNS. After removal of 2 bases from V and 7 bases from J, the junction contained 7 bases not matched to a gene. CDR3 length equals 14 residues.

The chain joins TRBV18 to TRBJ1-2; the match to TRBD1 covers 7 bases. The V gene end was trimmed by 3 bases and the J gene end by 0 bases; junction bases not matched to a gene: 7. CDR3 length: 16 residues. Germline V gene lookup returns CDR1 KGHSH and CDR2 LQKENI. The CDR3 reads CASSPYGTETNYGYTF. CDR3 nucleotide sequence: TGTGCCAGCTCACCCTATGGGACAGAGACTAACTATGGCTACACCTTC. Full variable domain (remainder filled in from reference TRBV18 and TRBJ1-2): NAGVMQNPRHLVRRRGQEARLRCSPMKGHSHVYWYRQLPEEGLKFMVYLQKENIIDESGMPKERFSAEFPKEGPSILRIQQVVRGDSAAYFCASSPYGTETNYGYTFGSGTRLTVV.

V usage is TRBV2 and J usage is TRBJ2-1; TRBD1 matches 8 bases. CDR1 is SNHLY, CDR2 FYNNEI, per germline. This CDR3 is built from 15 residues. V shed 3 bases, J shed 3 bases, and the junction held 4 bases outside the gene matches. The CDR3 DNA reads TGTGCCAGCAGTGAGAGGGACAGGAGCTACAATGAGCAGTTCTTC. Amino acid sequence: CASSERDRSYNEQFF.

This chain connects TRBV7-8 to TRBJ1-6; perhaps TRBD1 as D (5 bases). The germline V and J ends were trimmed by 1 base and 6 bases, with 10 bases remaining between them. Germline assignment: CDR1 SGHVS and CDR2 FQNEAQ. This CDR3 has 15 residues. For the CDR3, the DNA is TGTGCCAGCAGCTTAGACAGGATCGGTAATTCACCCCTCCACTTT. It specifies CASSLDRIGNSPLHF.

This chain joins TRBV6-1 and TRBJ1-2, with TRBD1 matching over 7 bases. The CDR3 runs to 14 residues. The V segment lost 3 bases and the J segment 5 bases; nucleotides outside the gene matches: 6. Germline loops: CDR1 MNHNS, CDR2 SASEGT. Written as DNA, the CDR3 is TGTGCCAGCAGTGAGGTGACAGGGCCGTATGGCTACACCTTC. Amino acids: CASSEVTGPYGYTF.

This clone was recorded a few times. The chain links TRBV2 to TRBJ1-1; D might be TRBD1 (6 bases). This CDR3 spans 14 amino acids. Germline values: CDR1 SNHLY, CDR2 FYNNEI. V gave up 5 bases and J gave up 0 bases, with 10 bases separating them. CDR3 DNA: TGTGCCAGCAGTTTAGGGGGTCTGAACACTGAAGCTTTCTTT. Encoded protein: CASSLGGLNTEAFF. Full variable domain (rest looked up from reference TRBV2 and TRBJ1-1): EPEVTQTPSHQVTQMGQEVILRCVPISNHLYFYWYRQILGQKVEFLVSFYNNEISEKSEIFDDQFSVERPDGSNFTLKIRSTKLEDSAMYFCASSLGGLNTEAFFGQGTRLTVV.

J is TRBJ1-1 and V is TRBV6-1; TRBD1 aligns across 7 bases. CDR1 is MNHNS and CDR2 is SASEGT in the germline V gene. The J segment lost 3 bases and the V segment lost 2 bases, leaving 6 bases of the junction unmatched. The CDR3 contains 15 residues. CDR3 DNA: TGTGCCAGCAGTGAATTTGCCCAGGGGGACACTGAAGCTTTCTTT. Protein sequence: CASSEFAQGDTEAFF.

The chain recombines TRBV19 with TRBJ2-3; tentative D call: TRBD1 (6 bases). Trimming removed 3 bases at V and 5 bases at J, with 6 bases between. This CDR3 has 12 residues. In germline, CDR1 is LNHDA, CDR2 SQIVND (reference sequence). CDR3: CASSMDRDTQYF. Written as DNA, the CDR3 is TGTGCCAGTAGTATGGACAGAGATACGCAGTATTTT.

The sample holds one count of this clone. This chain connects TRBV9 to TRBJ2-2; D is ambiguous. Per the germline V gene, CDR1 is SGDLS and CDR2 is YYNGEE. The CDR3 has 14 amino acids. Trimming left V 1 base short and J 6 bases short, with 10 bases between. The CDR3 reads CASSVLGSAGELFF. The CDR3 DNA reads TGTGCCAGCAGCGTATTAGGAAGTGCCGGGGAGCTGTTTTTT.

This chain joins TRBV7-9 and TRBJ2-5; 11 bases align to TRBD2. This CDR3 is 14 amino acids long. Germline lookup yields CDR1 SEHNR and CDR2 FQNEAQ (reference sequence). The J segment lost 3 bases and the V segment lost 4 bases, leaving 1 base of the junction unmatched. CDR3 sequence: CASSSGLAEETQYF. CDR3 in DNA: TGTGCCAGCAGCTCGGGACTAGCGGAAGAGACCCAGTACTTC.